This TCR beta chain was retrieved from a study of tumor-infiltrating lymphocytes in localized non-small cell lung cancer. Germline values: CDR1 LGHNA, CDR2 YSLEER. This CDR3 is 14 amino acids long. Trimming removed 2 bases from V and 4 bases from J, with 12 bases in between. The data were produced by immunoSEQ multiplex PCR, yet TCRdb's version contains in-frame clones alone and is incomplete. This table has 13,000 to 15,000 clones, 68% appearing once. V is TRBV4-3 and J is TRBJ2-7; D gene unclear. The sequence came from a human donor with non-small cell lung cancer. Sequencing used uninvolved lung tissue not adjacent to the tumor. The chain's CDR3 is CASSQPDGGYEQYV. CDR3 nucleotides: TGCGCCAGCAGCCAACCCGACGGTGGGTACGAGCAGTACGTC.